The 14 T cell receptor beta chains presented below share a single source sample, sequenced in a study of CD8 T cells in ankylosing spondylitis. Their antigen targets remain unknown. General study results and limits: Blood from ankylosing spondylitis patients appeared to carry a characteristic roughly eight-variant TCR beta motif.

MiXCR, applied by TCRdb to the 5' RACE reads, yields one record per CDR3 protein. The data hold about 510,000 distinct CDR3 sequences, with roughly 5.3% observed a single time. Sequencing was done on a sample of blood, either unsorted or a sorted T cell fraction (not recorded which). Receptors were obtained from a male donor with ankylosing spondylitis.

The chain couples TRBV20-1 to TRBJ1-5; D is uncertain. The ends were cut back, 0 bases at V and 4 bases at J, with 13 bases in the middle. The CDR3 spans 15 residues. The germline gives CDR1 DFQATT, CDR2 SNEGSKA (reference sequence). This CDR3 reads CSARDRVSENQPQHF. The CDR3 coding sequence is TGCAGTGCTAGAGATCGGGTTTCAGAGAATCAGCCCCAGCATTTT.

This clonotype was seen repeatedly, ten times or more. The chain is built from TRBV20-1 and TRBJ2-5, with TRBD2 as a possible D gene (6 bases). The V end lost 8 bases, the J end lost 1 base, and 11 bases lay between the germline ends. CDR1 DFQATT and CDR2 SNEGSKA come from the germline V gene (reference sequence). This CDR3 comprises 12 residues. CDR3 nucleotides: TGCAGTACGGCGGGATCCCAAGAGACCCAGTACTTC. It yields the protein CSTAGSQETQYF.

The chain couples TRBV20-1 to TRBJ1-1; 7 bases match TRBD1. This CDR3 is 14 amino acids long. The V gene's germline CDR1 is DFQATT and CDR2 SNEGSKA (reference sequence). V shed 1 base and J 4 bases; nucleotides not matched to a gene: 6. The CDR3 nucleotides read TGCAGTGCTAGAGCCGTACAGGGGAGCACTGAAGCTTTCTTT. Translating it yields CSARAVQGSTEAFF.

This clonotype was seen repeatedly, ten times or more. This chain links TRBV6-5 with TRBJ2-3; tentatively, D is TRBD1 (5 bases). This CDR3 has 16 amino acids. Trimming left V 2 bases short and J 1 base short, with 13 bases between. The germline gives CDR1 MNHEY, CDR2 SVGAGI. CDR3 sequence: CASSYPSRVGTDTQYF. The CDR3 DNA is TGTGCCAGCAGTTACCCCTCCAGGGTCGGCACAGATACGCAGTATTTT.

J is TRBJ2-1 and V is TRBV20-1; TRBD2 matches at 11 bases. In germline, CDR1 is DFQATT, CDR2 SNEGSKA (reference sequence). There are 16 residues in the CDR3. V lost 3 bases, J lost 2 bases, and 6 bases stayed unmatched. The CDR3 loop is CSASASGGPPYNEQFF. The CDR3 DNA is TGCAGTGCTAGTGCTAGCGGGGGGCCCCCCTACAATGAGCAGTTCTTC.

Many counts were recorded for this clonotype. The chain is built from TRBV5-1 and TRBJ2-5, with 11 bases aligning to TRBD2. This CDR3 is built from 15 residues. V shed 2 bases and J 5 bases; nucleotides not matched to a gene: 5. Germline CDR1 is SGHRS and CDR2 is YFSETQ. The CDR3 reads CASSLTSGSGETQYF. The CDR3 DNA reads as TGCGCCAGCAGCTTAACTAGCGGGAGTGGCGAGACCCAGTACTTC.

This clonotype showed up just a few times. The rearrangement uses TRBV9 and TRBJ2-7, with D perhaps matching TRBD2 (5 bases). The germline V and J ends were trimmed by 0 bases and 6 bases, with 13 bases remaining between them. The V gene's germline CDR1 is SGDLS and CDR2 YYNGEE. There are 14 residues in the CDR3. This CDR3 is CASSVDVGVGEQYF. The CDR3 nucleotides are TGTGCCAGCAGCGTAGATGTCGGGGTCGGCGAGCAGTACTTC.

The chain carries TRBV27 and TRBJ2-7; D possibly corresponds to TRBD2 (5 bases). CDR1 MNHEY and CDR2 SMNVEV come from the germline V gene (reference sequence). V dropped 5 bases and J dropped 2 bases, with 19 bases sitting between them. There are 16 residues in the CDR3. CDR3 bases: TGTGCCAGCAGTGGTCGGGAAGGGAGCGGAACCTACGAGCAGTACTTC. Amino acids: CASSGREGSGTYEQYF.

The V call is TRBV12-2, the J call TRBJ1-4; the table's D gene call, TRBD1, was not cross checked with the DNA. TRBV12-2 is annotated as a pseudogene. CDR3 length: 17 residues. For the CDR3, the DNA is TGTGCAAGTCGCTTAGCATTTGTAGAGGCTCCCCCTGAAAAACTGTTTTTT. Protein: CASRLAFVEAPPEKLFF.

Ten or more counts support this clonotype. V and J are TRBV6-2 or TRBV6-3 and TRBJ1-4; perhaps TRBD1 as D (5 bases). Deletions cut 2 bases from V and 7 bases from J, with 11 bases between. Germline CDR1 MNHEY, CDR2 SVGEGT. The CDR3 is 14 residues long. In DNA, the CDR3 is TGTGCCAGCAGTTACCCAAGGACAAGTGAAAAACTGTTTTTT. Protein product: CASSYPRTSEKLFF.

The table lists this clonotype with many counts. The chain is built from TRBV12-3 or TRBV12-4 and TRBJ2-1; a weak D match, TRBD1 (5 bases). V gave up 3 bases and J gave up 2 bases, with 14 bases separating them. The CDR3 runs to 16 residues. CDR3 sequence: CASSFSHLGPYNEQFF. The DNA for the CDR3 is TGTGCCAGCAGTTTCTCCCACCTGGGGCCCTACAATGAGCAGTTCTTC.

This clonotype appeared many times. The gene calls are TRBV29-1 and TRBJ2-7, with a tentative D call TRBD1 (7 bases). Germline V lookup: CDR1 SQVTM, CDR2 ANQGSEA. V lost 6 bases and J 1 base, leaving 16 bases between the germline ends. The CDR3 consists of 14 residues. CDR3 in amino acids: CSVQWQGGSYEQYF. The CDR3, as DNA: TGCAGCGTCCAGTGGCAGGGGGGATCCTACGAGCAGTACTTC.

This clonotype was counted between two and nine times. This chain joins TRBV4-1 and TRBJ2-7, with a weak D call TRBD1 (6 bases). V lost 4 bases and J lost 3, with 13 bases in between. There are 14 residues in the CDR3. Germline CDR1 MGHRA, CDR2 YSYEKL. In DNA, the CDR3 is TGCGCCAGCAGCCCATCGGACAGAGTCTACGAGCAGTACTTC. This gives the protein CASSPSDRVYEQYF.

This clonotype was observed at least ten times. The chain uses TRBV24-1 and TRBJ1-5, with 7 bases identical to TRBD1. Losses at the gene ends were 10 bases for V and 5 bases for J; bases not matched to a gene: 10. Germline V gene sequence: CDR1 KGHDR, CDR2 SFDVKD. The CDR3 totals 14 residues. DNA of the CDR3: TGTGCCACGGGAAGCCGGGACAGTGATCAGCCCCAGCATTTT. Its protein is CATGSRDSDQPQHF.